Sequencing of this T cell receptor (beta chain) was carried out in a study of post-analysis software for immune sequencing data. Study findings and constraints: F measure showed strong co-clustering of same-batch samples. Significantly decreased normalized Chao1 diversity was recorded for multiple sclerosis patients relative to controls. In patients, roughly 5 TRBV segments were more frequent than in controls, with TRBV5-6, TRBV5-1 and TRBV20-1 among them.

This CDR3 contains 15 residues. CDR1 is DFQATT, CDR2 SNEGSKA, per germline (reference sequence). V lost 1 base and J lost 4, with 16 bases in between. As for this clonotype: Its antigen is undetermined.

Unique molecular identifiers were built into the TCR beta cDNA libraries. T cells numbering about 0.85 to 11 million gave rise to about 540,000 cDNA molecules. A single record per CDR3 protein comes from TCRdb applying MiXCR to the PCR reads. The sample carries 750,000 to 950,000 distinct CDR3 sequences, around 50% recorded once. Sequenced input: blood. V is TRBV20-1 and J is TRBJ1-2, with D maybe TRBD1 (5 bases). This sequence originates from a girl aged 5-17 years with multiple sclerosis. CDR3 DNA: TGCAGTGCTAGAGGGGGGGGACTCCCGGCCTATGGCTACACCTTC. As protein: CSARGGGLPAYGYTF.